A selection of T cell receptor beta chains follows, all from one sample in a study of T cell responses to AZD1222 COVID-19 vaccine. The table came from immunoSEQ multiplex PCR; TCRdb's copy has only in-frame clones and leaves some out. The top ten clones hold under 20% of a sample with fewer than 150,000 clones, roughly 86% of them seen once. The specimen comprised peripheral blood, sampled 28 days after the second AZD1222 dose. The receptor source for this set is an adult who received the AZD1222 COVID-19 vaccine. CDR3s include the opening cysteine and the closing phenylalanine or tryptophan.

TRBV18	CASSPTTQETQYF
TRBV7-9	CASSSFTGDGYTF
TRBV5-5	CASSFGRAPDTQYF
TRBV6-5	CASSYSGREFNEQFF
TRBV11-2	CASSPQQGNYGYTF
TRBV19	CASSIGSDRRQPQHF
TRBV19	CASSLTGQTSYTF
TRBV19	CASSISPGFGTDTQYF
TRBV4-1	CASSREGQGTEAFF
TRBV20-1	CSASRSLTGGNQPQHF
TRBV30	CAWSRGGGGNEQFF
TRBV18	CASSPDREFGYTF
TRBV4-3	CASSRDSSSGNTIYF
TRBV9	CASSPGTPNQPQHF
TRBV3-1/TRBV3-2	CASSSQQGSAGAEKLFF
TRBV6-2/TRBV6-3	CASSYDNSGANVLTF
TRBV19	CASRRTGAYEQYF
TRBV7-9	CASSGTIGGELFF
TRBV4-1	CASSQGSRTSGSAGELFF
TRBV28	CASKSGWYEQYF
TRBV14	CASSQDPASRSYTF
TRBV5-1	CASSLTGRTSTDTQYF
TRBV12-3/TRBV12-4	CASSYSETQYF
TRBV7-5	CVRSFPLAGDYTDTQYF
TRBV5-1	CASSLARGYGYTF
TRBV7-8	CASKDLRGRGSFYYGYTF
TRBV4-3	CASSQVRTGNSPLHF
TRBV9	CASSATGSLETQYF
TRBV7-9	CASSHQTGAGVLAFF
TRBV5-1	CASSFTGGGYGYTF
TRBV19	CASSPRDRGYEQYF
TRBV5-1	CARTAELDNEQFF